This is a list of T cell receptor beta chains from one sample in a study of Ad26.COV2.S vaccination and SARS-CoV-2 variants. Clones were read by immunoSEQ multiplex PCR, and TCRdb kept only the in-frame ones, dropping some. The sample includes fewer than 400,000 clones, 86% seen only once; the top ten take under 2%. The sample in question was peripheral blood, obtained in a trial of Ad26.COV2.S vaccine versus placebo. All receptors derive from a person aged 18-65 years who received the Ad26.COV2.S COVID-19 vaccine or a placebo. The CDR3 runs from the conserved cysteine through the conserved F or W. A D gene is named only where the DNA matches it firmly. A row's size may be missing; if present it is once, few, many or a size class.

TRBV5-5	.	14	TRBJ2-3	.	TGTGCCAGCAGCAGTACCCAGGGTAGTGATACGCAGTATTTT	CASSSTQGSDTQYF
TRBV2	.	13	TRBJ1-1	.	TGTGCCAGCGAGCGCGACAGTAACACTGAAGCTTTCTTT	CASERDSNTEAFF
TRBV4-3	medium-sized	15	TRBJ2-7	TRBD1	TGCGCCAGCAGCCAAGCTAGGGACAGCTCCTACGAGCAGTACTTC	CASSQARDSSYEQYF
TRBV3-1/TRBV3-2	.	14	TRBJ1-6	.	TGTGCCAGCAGCCTTCAAGCGTTTAATTCACCCCTCCACTTT	CASSLQAFNSPLHF
TRBV7-2	few	14	TRBJ2-1	.	TGTGCCAGCAGTGTTAACCCAGGGTACAATGAGCAGTTCTTC	CASSVNPGYNEQFF
TRBV4-3	.	14	TRBJ2-5	TRBD1	TGCGCCAGCAGCCAAGCCAGGGGGCCAGAGACCCAGTACTTC	CASSQARGPETQYF
TRBV7-9	.	12	TRBJ2-1	.	TGTGCCAGCAGCCGGGACTTTAATGAGCAGTTCTTC	CASSRDFNEQFF
TRBV13	.	16	TRBJ2-4	.	TGTGCCAGCAGCTTCGAGGGCAGCAGCTCCAAAAACATTCAGTACTTC	CASSFEGSSSKNIQYF
TRBV19	.	16	TRBJ1-6	TRBD1	TGTGCCAGTAGGACAGGGTCAAGCTCCTATAATTCACCCCTCCACTTT	CASRTGSSSYNSPLHF
TRBV7-3	few	15	TRBJ2-3	TRBD1	TGTGCCAGCAGCCAAACTCCAAAACCAGGGGGCTACTTTTATTTT	CASSQTPKPGGYFYF
TRBV24-1	.	14	TRBJ2-2	TRBD1	TGTGCCACCAGTCCGGCAGGGGGCACCGGGGAGCTGTTTTTT	CATSPAGGTGELFF
TRBV19	few	15	TRBJ1-6	.	TGTGCCAGTAGCCCAATAAATGGACAGAATTCACCCCTCCACTTT	CASSPINGQNSPLHF
TRBV5-4	many	13	TRBJ1-2	TRBD1	TGTGCCAGCAGAAGGGACAGGGGGAATGGCTACACCTTC	CASRRDRGNGYTF
TRBV9	.	14	TRBJ2-3	.	TGTGCCAGCAGCACCCGACCGACTGCAGATACGCAGTATTTT	CASSTRPTADTQYF
TRBV6-5	.	12	TRBJ1-2	.	TGTGCCAGCAACGTTGACCGGTATGGCTACACCTTC	CASNVDRYGYTF
TRBV6-2/TRBV6-3	.	19	TRBJ1-2	.	TGTGCCAGCAGTGATCCTCAACAACGCGACGGACGGGGAGGCTATGGCTACACCTTC	CASSDPQQRDGRGGYGYTF
TRBV2	.	13	TRBJ1-3	.	TGTGCCAGCATCACTAGTGGCGGAAACACCATATATTTT	CASITSGGNTIYF
TRBV19	.	16	TRBJ1-6	.	TGTGCCAGTAGTATAGGAGGCAGCTCCTATAATTCACCCCTCCACTTT	CASSIGGSSYNSPLHF
TRBV5-1	.	15	TRBJ2-3	TRBD1	TGCGCCAGCAGCTCCACAGGGGTGGGAACAGATACGCAGTATTTT	CASSSTGVGTDTQYF
TRBV6-5	.	14	TRBJ1-2	.	TGTGCCAGCAACAATCCGTACGTTAACTATGGCTACACCTTC	CASNNPYVNYGYTF
TRBV5-4	.	16	TRBJ2-1	.	TGTGCCAGCAGCTTGGGTGGGGGGGCCTCCTACAATGAGCAGTTCTTC	CASSLGGGASYNEQFF
TRBV2	once	21	TRBJ2-6	TRBD1	TGTGCCAGCAGTGAACCCGTTTCTGACAGGGTAACTTTCTCTGGGGCCAACGTCCTGACTTTC	CASSEPVSDRVTFSGANVLTF
TRBV12-5	.	13	TRBJ1-1	.	TGTGCTAGTGTCAGAATCTTGAACACTGAAGCTTTCTTT	CASVRILNTEAFF
TRBV19	.	12	TRBJ1-1	TRBD1	TGTGCCAGTAGTATGAGGGACAGGGGGGCTTTCTTT	CASSMRDRGAFF
TRBV7-9	.	17	TRBJ2-5	.	TGTGCCAGCAGCTCCCGTCTGCAACAAGGGGCGAGGGAGACCCAGTACTTC	CASSSRLQQGARETQYF
TRBV30	once	17	TRBJ2-1	TRBD2	TGTGCCTGGAGTCCCCGGGGTAGCGGGAGCTCCTACAATGAGCAGTTCTTC	CAWSPRGSGSSYNEQFF